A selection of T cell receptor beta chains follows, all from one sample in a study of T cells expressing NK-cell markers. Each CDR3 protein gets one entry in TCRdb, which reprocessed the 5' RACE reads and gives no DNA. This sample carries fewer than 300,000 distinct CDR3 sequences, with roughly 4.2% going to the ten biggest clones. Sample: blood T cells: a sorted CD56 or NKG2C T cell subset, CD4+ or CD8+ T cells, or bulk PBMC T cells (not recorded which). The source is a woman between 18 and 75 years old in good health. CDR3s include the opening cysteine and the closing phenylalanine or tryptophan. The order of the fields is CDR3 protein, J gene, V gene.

cdr3_aa: CASKEGTGMGEQYF
j_call: TRBJ2-7
v_call: TRBV28

cdr3_aa: CSANKDGSYEQYF
j_call: TRBJ2-7
v_call: TRBV29-1

cdr3_aa: CSARDEQPGNQPQHF
j_call: TRBJ1-5
v_call: TRBV20-1

cdr3_aa: CASRSTIPQDGIVNVLTF
j_call: TRBJ2-6
v_call: TRBV12-3/TRBV12-4

cdr3_aa: CASSSLTGTGAFSTQYF
j_call: TRBJ2-3
v_call: TRBV11-1

cdr3_aa: CASSHGQVQLADTGELFF
j_call: TRBJ2-2
v_call: TRBV12-3/TRBV12-4

cdr3_aa: CASSLTSGVNQPQHF
j_call: TRBJ1-5
v_call: TRBV7-3

cdr3_aa: CASSYTGTGISGANVLTF
j_call: TRBJ2-6
v_call: TRBV6-5

cdr3_aa: CASNGGGGEQFF
j_call: TRBJ2-1
v_call: TRBV19

cdr3_aa: CASNLGGESYEQYF
j_call: TRBJ2-7
v_call: TRBV25-1

cdr3_aa: CASSEASNTEAFF
j_call: TRBJ1-1
v_call: TRBV10-2

cdr3_aa: CASSPEARGYNEQFF
j_call: TRBJ2-1
v_call: TRBV5-1

cdr3_aa: CSARGGLARQYEQYF
j_call: TRBJ2-7
v_call: TRBV20-1

cdr3_aa: CASSPDRVGAGANVLTF
j_call: TRBJ2-6
v_call: TRBV4-3

cdr3_aa: CASSQSRLISSYEQYF
j_call: TRBJ2-7
v_call: TRBV4-3

cdr3_aa: CSARDIQRGQETQYF
j_call: TRBJ2-5
v_call: TRBV20-1

cdr3_aa: CASSNKGNGGMNTEAFF
j_call: TRBJ1-1
v_call: TRBV5-1

cdr3_aa: CSVDRQGSRYGYTF
j_call: TRBJ1-2
v_call: TRBV29-1

cdr3_aa: CASSLGGTASNEQFF
j_call: TRBJ2-1
v_call: TRBV5-1

cdr3_aa: CSVEYVRGYTF
j_call: TRBJ1-2
v_call: TRBV29-1

cdr3_aa: CSATSPGTGRTDTQYF
j_call: TRBJ2-3
v_call: TRBV20-1

cdr3_aa: CASSWENLGTQYF
j_call: TRBJ2-5
v_call: TRBV6-5

cdr3_aa: CAFLASGTQTGELFF
j_call: TRBJ2-2
v_call: TRBV12-3/TRBV12-4

cdr3_aa: CAWSPGDEQFF
j_call: TRBJ2-1
v_call: TRBV30

cdr3_aa: CSVETRFTDTQYF
j_call: TRBJ2-3
v_call: TRBV29-1

cdr3_aa: CSARDRGRGGEKLFF
j_call: TRBJ1-4
v_call: TRBV20-1

cdr3_aa: CASSPPYGYTEAFF
j_call: TRBJ1-1
v_call: TRBV3-1

cdr3_aa: CASSQDPDQFLRTDTQYF
j_call: TRBJ2-3
v_call: TRBV4-2

cdr3_aa: CASSYTDRGKNIQYF
j_call: TRBJ2-4
v_call: TRBV6-5

cdr3_aa: CSASVKNTEAFF
j_call: TRBJ1-1
v_call: TRBV20-1

cdr3_aa: CAWTGWGVSTEAFF
j_call: TRBJ1-1
v_call: TRBV30

cdr3_aa: CASSYVSQYSNQPQHF
j_call: TRBJ1-5
v_call: TRBV6-5

cdr3_aa: CASSKVPSWGYGYTF
j_call: TRBJ1-2
v_call: TRBV21-1

cdr3_aa: CSASPKEGGTQYF
j_call: TRBJ2-3
v_call: TRBV20-1

cdr3_aa: CASSSQGMFGNTIYF
j_call: TRBJ1-3
v_call: TRBV6-5

cdr3_aa: CAISEEGSGRREQYF
j_call: TRBJ2-7
v_call: TRBV10-3

cdr3_aa: CASSRTGWTEAFF
j_call: TRBJ1-1
v_call: TRBV12-3/TRBV12-4

cdr3_aa: CSGVTQGSRSGYTF
j_call: TRBJ1-2
v_call: TRBV29-1

cdr3_aa: CASSPEYRDTQYF
j_call: TRBJ2-3
v_call: TRBV5-1

cdr3_aa: CASSPLLAPDTQYF
j_call: TRBJ2-3
v_call: TRBV6-1

cdr3_aa: CASSLLTVNTEAFF
j_call: TRBJ1-1
v_call: TRBV7-9

cdr3_aa: CASSIRTQNPYGYTF
j_call: TRBJ1-2
v_call: TRBV13

cdr3_aa: CASSPTGQPQHF
j_call: TRBJ1-5
v_call: TRBV7-9

cdr3_aa: CASSQGGQGHQPQHF
j_call: TRBJ1-5
v_call: TRBV4-3

cdr3_aa: CASSEKIPGTRSSDTQYF
j_call: TRBJ2-3
v_call: TRBV21-1

cdr3_aa: CSVTETYEQYF
j_call: TRBJ2-7
v_call: TRBV29-1

cdr3_aa: CASSDRTVYGYTF
j_call: TRBJ1-2
v_call: TRBV7-9

cdr3_aa: CSVGRLEGRNYEQYF
j_call: TRBJ2-7
v_call: TRBV29-1

cdr3_aa: CASSSTGKRGNEQFF
j_call: TRBJ2-1
v_call: TRBV12-3/TRBV12-4